The rows below give T cell receptor beta chains drawn from one sample of a study of blood T cell repertoires in COVID-19. Assay: immunoSEQ multiplex PCR; the TCRdb copy retains only in-frame clones and omits some. The sample includes around 340,000 clones, approximately 86% of them seen just once. The sequenced material came from peripheral blood. These receptors all stem from a woman in her fifties or sixties with COVID-19, enrolled during active disease. Each CDR3 is given with its conserved first and last residue. The D gene is left open where the match is weak. Clone size is given for some rows only: seen once, a few or many times, or a class if the clone is expanded.

d_gene	j_gene	abundance	v_gene	CDR3nt	CDR3aa
-	TRBJ1-2	-	TRBV9	TGTGCCAGCAGCGAACAGGGATTCAGAGGCTACACCTTC	CASSEQGFRGYTF
-	TRBJ1-6	few	TRBV10-2	TGCGCCAGCAGTGTTCACGGGGACTATAATTCACCCCTCCACTTT	CASSVHGDYNSPLHF
-	TRBJ2-7	-	TRBV19	TGTGCCAGTAGTACAACTAGCACACCCGGGTACGAGCAGTACTTC	CASSTTSTPGYEQYF
-	TRBJ2-2	once	TRBV30	TGTGCCTGGAGTGTTCGGGCGGGGCGCACTTCGAACACCGGGGAGCTGTTTTTT	CAWSVRAGRTSNTGELFF
TRBD1	TRBJ2-5	-	TRBV27	TGTGCCAGCAGTTCTCCGGGACAGGGGAGAGAGACCCAGTACTTC	CASSSPGQGRETQYF
TRBD1	TRBJ2-7	once	TRBV11-2	TGTGCCAGCAGGGGACAGATAGACGAGCAGTACTTC	CASRGQIDEQYF
-	TRBJ2-1	-	TRBV24-1	TGTGCCACCAGTGATTGGGTTGATTGGGGGCTGAACTACAATGAGCAGTTCTTC	CATSDWVDWGLNYNEQFF
TRBD1	TRBJ2-7	-	TRBV19	TGTGCCAGTAGCCCTGGGGCAGGGGGCTCCTACGAGCAGTACTTC	CASSPGAGGSYEQYF
TRBD1	TRBJ1-5	-	TRBV6-6	TGTGCCAGCAGTTTTCGGCCGGGACAGGGCTATCAGCCCCAGCATTTT	CASSFRPGQGYQPQHF
-	TRBJ2-3	-	TRBV5-3	TGTGCCAGAAGCTCCCAACAGGGAAGCACAGATACGCAGTATTTT	CARSSQQGSTDTQYF
-	TRBJ1-1	-	TRBV11-1	TGTGCCAGCAGCTTGAGGCTTAACACTGAAGCTTTCTTT	CASSLRLNTEAFF
TRBD2	TRBJ2-7	-	TRBV7-9	TGTGCCAGCAGCCAATCTAGCGGGGGGCCCCCGAGCTCCTACGAGCAGTACTTC	CASSQSSGGPPSSYEQYF
-	TRBJ1-5	once	TRBV27	TGTGCCAGCAGTTTAAACCCAGGGATAGGCAATCAGCCCCAGCATTTT	CASSLNPGIGNQPQHF
TRBD1	TRBJ1-5	-	TRBV30	TGTGCCTGGGGGGACAGTTATCAGCCCCAGCATTTT	CAWGDSYQPQHF